Shown below are 8 T cell receptor beta chains from a single sample sequenced in a study of regulatory T cells. Overall study results and limits: Hydrophobic residues at CDR3 positions 6 and 7 were enriched in conventional CD4+ T cells of CD3G-deficient patients.

The primer mix had 52 TRBV and 13 TRBJ primers. Assay used: immunoSEQ multiplex PCR; TCRdb lists only in-frame clones, some missing. The repertoire holds some 20,000 clones, approximately 90% seen once, with about 1.3% in the top ten. Their recognized antigens are unknown. The sample comprised conventional CD4+ T cells sorted from blood. These receptors originate from a child aged 10 to 17 with CD3G deficiency.

The chain employs TRBV7-8 and TRBJ2-7; 7 bases are a match to TRBD2. There are 15 residues in the CDR3. CDR1 and CDR2 from the germline V gene are SGHVS and FQNEAQ. V was clipped by 3 bases and J by 4 bases; unmatched bases: 9. This chain's CDR3 is CASSFGRGMSYEQYF. DNA of the CDR3: TGTGCCAGCAGCTTTGGGCGGGGGATGAGTTACGAGCAGTACTTC.

The chain links TRBV11-3 to TRBJ2-1; D ambiguous. Germline assignment: CDR1 SGHNT and CDR2 YENEEA. The CDR3 extends over 12 amino acids. Trimming took off 0 bases at V and 7 bases at J, with 4 bases between the two ends. The CDR3 loop is CASSLDGNEQFF. The CDR3 DNA reads as TGTGCCAGCAGCTTAGACGGAAATGAGCAGTTCTTC.

The V call is TRBV5-1, the J call TRBJ2-3; 7 bases align to TRBD1. Trimming removed 0 bases from V and 1 base from J; junction bases left unmatched: 5. Germline V gene lookup returns CDR1 SGHRS and CDR2 YFSETQ. The CDR3 length is 16 residues. In DNA, the CDR3 is TGCGCCAGCAGCTTGGGCACAGGGGATGGCACAGATACGCAGTATTTT. Its protein product is CASSLGTGDGTDTQYF.

The V and J genes are TRBV20-1 and TRBJ2-1; D is uncertain. Trimming removed 4 bases at V and 7 bases at J, with 8 bases between. Looked up from germline, CDR1 is DFQATT and CDR2 is SNEGSKA (reference sequence). The CDR3 covers 11 residues. The CDR3 region is CSATQINEQFF. CDR3 DNA sequence: TGCAGTGCTACACAGATTAATGAGCAGTTCTTC.

This clone showed up just once. The chain joins TRBV28 to TRBJ2-1, with 13 nucleotides matching TRBD2. J was trimmed by 8 bases and V by 8 bases; bases with no gene match: 3. The CDR3 covers 13 residues. Germline V CDR1 and CDR2: MDHEN, SYDVKM. The CDR3 loop is CASRLAGGDEQFF. As DNA, the CDR3 is TGTGCCAGCCGACTAGCGGGAGGTGATGAGCAGTTCTTC.

V is TRBV11-2 and J is TRBJ2-2; TRBD1 matches at 9 bases. Germline trimming cut 1 base from V and 4 bases from J; bases unmatched to any gene: 7. The CDR3 has 17 amino acids. Germline loops: CDR1 SGHAT, CDR2 FQNNGV. The CDR3 loop is CASSLGQGTGSTGELFF. Written as DNA, the CDR3 is TGTGCCAGCAGCTTAGGACAAGGGACAGGGAGCACCGGGGAGCTGTTTTTT.

CDR3 DNA sequence: TGTGCCAGCAGCAAAACAGGGCCTGGGAGCAATCAGCCCCAGCATTTT. As protein: CASSKTGPGSNQPQHF. The chain links TRBV28 to TRBJ1-5; D is perhaps TRBD1 (6 bases). Germline CDR1 MDHEN, CDR2 SYDVKM. The CDR3 has 16 amino acids. The V end lost 6 bases, the J end lost 1 base, and 16 bases lay between the germline ends. The variable domain in full, completed from reference TRBV28 and TRBJ1-5, reads DVKVTQSSRYLVKRTGEKVFLECVQDMDHENMFWYRQDPGLGLRLIYFSYDVKMKEKGDIPEGYSVSREKKERFSLILESASTNQTSMYLCASSKTGPGSNQPQHFGDGTRLSIL.

The genes are TRBV28 and TRBJ1-4; 8 bases are a match to TRBD1. The V gene's germline CDR1 is MDHEN and CDR2 SYDVKM. The CDR3 has 14 residues. V lost 5 bases to trimming and J lost 7 bases; unmatched junction nucleotides: 6. CDR3: CASSTGGGTEKLFF. DNA of the CDR3: TGTGCCAGCAGTACAGGGGGAGGTACTGAAAAACTGTTTTTT. The variable domain in full, completed from reference TRBV28 and TRBJ1-4, reads DVKVTQSSRYLVKRTGEKVFLECVQDMDHENMFWYRQDPGLGLRLIYFSYDVKMKEKGDIPEGYSVSREKKERFSLILESASTNQTSMYLCASSTGGGTEKLFFGSGTQLSVL.